One sample yielded the 4 T cell receptor beta chains listed below, sequenced in a study of blood T cell repertoires in COVID-19. This table comes from immunoSEQ multiplex PCR, and its TCRdb copy is limited to in-frame clones, with some not included. The profile shows 150,000 or so clones, around 85% of them singletons. Source material: peripheral blood. These receptors came from a woman aged 70 to 79 with acute or convalescent COVID-19.

The V and J genes are TRBV19 and TRBJ2-7; 13 nucleotides agree with TRBD2. The CDR3 totals 15 residues. The V segment lost 9 bases and the J segment 0 bases; nucleotides outside the gene matches: 5. Germline V CDR1 and CDR2: LNHDA, SQIVND (reference sequence). CDR3 coding DNA: TGTGCCAGCGGGGGACTAGCGGGGAACTCCTACGAGCAGTACTTC. This translates into CASGGLAGNSYEQYF.

This rearrangement joins TRBV7-2 to TRBJ1-2; 8 bases are a match to TRBD1. The CDR3 extends over 16 amino acids. Germline-derived CDR1 and CDR2 are SGHTA and FQGNSA. J was trimmed by 3 bases and V by 5 bases; bases with no gene match: 11. CDR3 coding DNA: TGTGCCAGCAGCGGCACTAGGACAGGGCGGTACTATGGCTACACCTTC. Encoded protein: CASSGTRTGRYYGYTF. The variable domain in full, with the rest retrieved from reference TRBV7-2 and TRBJ1-2, is GAGVSQSPSNKVTEKGKDVELRCDPISGHTALYWYRQSLGQGLEFLIYFQGNSAPDKSGLPSDRFSAERTGGSVSTLTIQRTQQEDSAVYLCASSGTRTGRYYGYTFGSGTRLTVV.

V gene TRBV19 combines with J gene TRBJ2-7, with D possibly matching TRBD2 (6 bases). CDR1 is LNHDA and CDR2 is SQIVND in the germline V gene (reference sequence). The CDR3 covers 15 residues. The V and J ends lost 5 bases and 1 base respectively, with 15 bases between them. The CDR3 loop is CASSVTGDPSYEQYF. CDR3 coding DNA: TGTGCCAGTAGTGTGACGGGAGATCCGTCCTACGAGCAGTACTTC.

This clone appeared a few times. The rearrangement joins TRBV7-9 to TRBJ2-7, with 10 bases lining up with TRBD1. The CDR3 covers 17 residues. CDR1 SEHNR and CDR2 FQNEAQ come from the germline V gene (reference sequence). V gave up 4 bases and J gave up 2 bases; unmatched junction bases: 11. The CDR3 DNA reads as TGTGCCAGCAGCTCTCCCACAGGACAGGGGGTAACCTACGAGCAGTACTTC. It encodes CASSSPTGQGVTYEQYF.